This passage covers 26 T cell receptor beta chains from one sample sequenced in a study of CD8 T cells in ankylosing spondylitis (dated 2017 in TCRdb). The library was obtained by 5' RACE. TCRdb lists the instrument as Illumina HiSeq 2500. TCRdb reran the public reads through fastp at Q25 and MiXCR, keeping productive beta chains. Every CDR3 protein is listed once, alongside the most common genes and DNA of its rows. The sample table records under 300,000 distinct CDR3 sequences; about 10% of these occur just once. The top ten clonotypes cover around 3% of the sample. The sample was blood, either unsorted or a sorted T cell fraction (not recorded which). These receptors all stem from a male donor with ankylosing spondylitis or in good health (not recorded which).

This clonotype was counted at least ten times. The chain carries TRBV30 and TRBJ1-3, with D unresolved. Germline V gene sequence: CDR1 GTSNPN, CDR2 SVGIG (reference sequence). The CDR3 is 15 residues long. The V end lost 2 bases, the J end lost 2 bases, and 13 bases lay between the germline ends. The CDR3 spells CAWSRSGEAGNTIYF. In nucleotides, the CDR3 is TGTGCCTGGAGTCGTAGCGGCGAGGCTGGAAACACCATATATTTT.

This clonotype has only a few counts. This rearrangement joins TRBV5-6 to TRBJ2-1; TRBD2 aligns across 13 bases. The V segment lost 0 bases and the J segment 9 bases; nucleotides outside the gene matches: 9. The CDR3 loop spans 17 amino acids. The germline CDR1 and CDR2 sequences are SGHDT and YYEEEE. The CDR3, as DNA: TGTGCCAGCAGCTTGGCATCCGAACTAGCGGGAGGGAGTGAGCAGTTCTTC. This codes for CASSLASELAGGSEQFF.

The chain uses TRBV5-6 and TRBJ2-5, with D uncertain. Germline V CDR1 and CDR2: SGHDT, YYEEEE. CDR3 length equals 15 residues. V was cut by 2 bases and J by 5 bases, with 16 bases left in between. The CDR3 DNA sequence: TGTGCCAGCAGCTTTAACCCGACTTCGTGGGAGACCCAGTACTTC. Encoded protein: CASSFNPTSWETQYF. The full variable domain, with the rest looked up from reference TRBV5-6 and TRBJ2-5, is DAGVTQSPTHLIKTRGQQVTLRCSPKSGHDTVSWYQQALGQGPQFIFQYYEEEERQRGNFPDRFSGHQFPNYSSELNVNALLLGDSALYLCASSFNPTSWETQYFGPGTRLLVL.

This clonotype was counted many times. This chain links TRBV28 with TRBJ2-7, with D tentatively TRBD2 (5 bases). V lost 5 bases, J lost 6 bases, and 17 bases lay in between. The CDR3 totals 14 residues. Germline V gene lookup returns CDR1 MDHEN and CDR2 SYDVKM. CDR3 in amino acids: CASSTGSLWREQYF. The DNA of the CDR3 is TGTGCCAGCAGTACGGGATCGCTCTGGCGCGAGCAGTACTTC.

In its sample, this clonotype was seen many times. J is TRBJ2-2 and V is TRBV20-1; D call uncertain. Germline V gene sequence: CDR1 DFQATT, CDR2 SNEGSKA (reference sequence). The V end lost 2 bases, the J end lost 0 bases, and 4 bases lay between the germline ends. The CDR3 runs 13 residues. The CDR3: CSARYPNTGELFF. CDR3 coding DNA: TGCAGTGCTAGATATCCGAACACCGGGGAGCTGTTTTTT.

The chain is built from TRBV11-1 and TRBJ2-2; 14 bases agree with TRBD2. This CDR3 is built from 20 residues. J lost 6 bases, V lost 3 bases, and 15 bases had no gene match. CDR1 SGHAT and CDR2 FQDESV come from the germline V gene (reference sequence). CDR3 coding DNA: TGTGCCAGCAGCTTCTTGCTCGGGACTAGCGGGGGAAAGGGCGCCGGGGAGCTGTTTTTT. It is translated as CASSFLLGTSGGKGAGELFF.

This clonotype was seen repeatedly, ten times or more. The gene calls are TRBV6-2 or TRBV6-3 and TRBJ2-6; 7 nucleotides agree with TRBD1. J gave up 0 bases and V 2 bases, and 13 bases lay outside the gene matches. Germline V CDR1 and CDR2: MNHEY, SVGEGT. CDR3 length equals 20 residues. DNA for the CDR3: TGTGCCAGCAGTTACCTCAAAACAGGGGAAATCTCCTCTGGGGCCAACGTCCTGACTTTC. Amino acids: CASSYLKTGEISSGANVLTF.

In this sample, this clonotype turned up many times. The V and J genes are TRBV12-3 or TRBV12-4 and TRBJ2-1; 8 bases agree with TRBD2. The CDR3 is 14 amino acids. The ends lost 7 bases at V and 9 bases at J; junction bases unmatched: 11. The CDR3 loop is CASNAGGFGGEQFF. The DNA of the CDR3 is TGTGCCAGCAACGCGGGGGGCTTCGGGGGTGAGCAGTTCTTC.

This clonotype has ten or more counts. The V call is TRBV6-1, the J call TRBJ1-1, with 11 nucleotides matching TRBD1. The germline V gene encodes CDR1 MNHNS and CDR2 SASEGT. This CDR3 has 18 residues. V lost 5 bases to trimming and J lost 2 bases; unmatched junction nucleotides: 13. CDR3 sequence reads: CASSKPPGTGGRNTEAFF. CDR3 coding DNA: TGTGCCAGCAGTAAACCCCCCGGGACAGGGGGGCGAAACACTGAAGCTTTCTTT.

The chain links TRBV18 to TRBJ1-3; unclear D gene. Per the germline V gene, CDR1 is KGHSH and CDR2 is LQKENI. This CDR3 contains 16 residues. The V end lost 2 bases, the J end lost 0 bases, and 11 bases lay between the germline ends. In nucleotides, the CDR3 is TGTGCCAGCTCACCAAACGACGGTCCCTCTGGAAACACCATATATTTT. Protein sequence: CASSPNDGPSGNTIYF.

This clonotype was detected a few times. The DNA for the CDR3 is TGTGCCAGCAGCTTCCCTGGTCAAGGGGATGAGCAGTTCTTC. The encoded protein is CASSFPGQGDEQFF. This chain connects TRBV5-6 to TRBJ2-1; tentatively, D is TRBD1 (5 bases). The CDR3 has 14 amino acids. V lost 2 bases to trimming and J lost 8 bases, with 14 bases between them. Germline-derived CDR1 and CDR2 are SGHDT and YYEEEE.

A few counts support this clonotype. The rearrangement uses TRBV7-9 and TRBJ1-1; TRBD1 matches 8 bases. V was clipped by 5 bases and J by 6 bases; unmatched bases: 8. CDR1 SEHNR and CDR2 FQNEAQ come from the germline V gene (reference sequence). The CDR3 is 14 residues long. In DNA form, the CDR3 reads TGTGCCAGCAGCACCCCTCAGGGGGCGGCTGAAGCTTTCTTT. Protein product: CASSTPQGAAEAFF. The full variable domain, completed using reference TRBV7-9 and TRBJ1-1, is DTGVSQNPRHKITKRGQNVTFRCDPISEHNRLYWYRQTLGQGPEFLTYFQNEAQLEKSRLLSDRFSAERPKGSFSTLEIQRTEQGDSAMYLCASSTPQGAAEAFFGQGTRLTVV.

This clonotype was found many times. The chain uses TRBV10-3 and TRBJ2-2; D unclear. V dropped 3 bases and J dropped 3 bases, with 11 bases sitting between them. Looked up from germline, CDR1 is ENHRY and CDR2 is SYGVKD. The CDR3 sequence is 15 residues long. The CDR3 DNA reads TGTGCCATCAGTGATTCCGCATCCTACACCGGGGAGCTGTTTTTT. Its protein product is CAISDSASYTGELFF.

CDR3 DNA sequence: TGCGCCAGCAGCTCCCGGGGCCAGGGCACTGAAGCTTTCTTT. Its protein is CASSSRGQGTEAFF. The rearrangement links TRBV5-1 to TRBJ1-1; D may be TRBD1 (5 bases). V lost 3 bases, J lost 4 bases, and 13 bases lay in between. Per germline, CDR1 SGHRS and CDR2 YFSETQ. The CDR3 runs to 14 residues.

The genes are TRBV2 and TRBJ2-2; no clear D gene. Per the germline V gene, CDR1 is SNHLY and CDR2 is FYNNEI. The CDR3 spans 11 residues. The germline V and J ends were trimmed by 5 bases and 10 bases, with 8 bases remaining between them. The CDR3, as DNA: TGTGCCAGCAGTAGATGGGAGGAGCTGTTTTTT. Amino acids: CASSRWEELFF.

This clonotype appeared many times. The CDR3 region is CASSLRGKETQYF. CDR3 sequence (DNA): TGTGCCAGCAGCTTACGAGGGAAAGAGACCCAGTACTTC. This chain uses TRBV5-5 with TRBJ2-5; a weak D match, TRBD2 (5 bases). The CDR3 runs 13 residues. Germline V gene sequence: CDR1 SGHKS, CDR2 YYEKEE (reference sequence). Trimming took off 2 bases at V and 3 bases at J, with 8 bases between the two ends.

This clonotype occurred a few times. The chain couples TRBV5-1 to TRBJ2-7; 7 bases agree with TRBD1. Germline V gene sequence: CDR1 SGHRS, CDR2 YFSETQ. Losses at the gene ends were 4 bases for V and 7 bases for J; bases not matched to a gene: 2. The CDR3 loop spans 11 amino acids. The CDR3 nucleotides are TGCGCCAGCAGCCAGGGACAGGAGCAGTACTTC. Residues: CASSQGQEQYF.

This clonotype was counted ten times or more. V is TRBV27 and J is TRBJ1-2; TRBD1 is a possible D gene (5 bases). The length of the CDR3 is 13 residues. Germline lookup yields CDR1 MNHEY and CDR2 SMNVEV (reference sequence). Trimming shortened V by 6 bases and J by 6 bases, and 14 bases separated the two germline ends. The DNA of the CDR3 is TGTGCCAGCAGCGATGGGGCCCGGAATGGCTACACCTTC. As protein: CASSDGARNGYTF.

Turning to this clonotype: With a much larger clone just one base away, this may be a read error. V and J are TRBV5-1 and TRBJ2-6; possible D gene TRBD1, 5 bases. The CDR3 totals 15 residues. The germline V gene encodes CDR1 SGHRS and CDR2 YFSETQ. The CDR3 coding sequence is TGCGCCAGCAGGCAATCGATGTCTGGGGCCAAAGTCCTGACTTTC. Its protein product is CASRQSMSGAKVLTF.

This clonotype was found a few times. This chain joins TRBV7-9 and TRBJ2-3, with TRBD2 matching 13 bases. CDR1 is SEHNR and CDR2 is FQNEAQ in the germline V gene (reference sequence). CDR3 length equals 16 residues. V was pared by 4 bases and J by 4 bases, with 5 bases of the junction left unmatched. CDR3 sequence (DNA): TGTGCCAGCAGCTACTCAACTAGCGGGGGGGCAGATACGCAGTATTTT. Translation gives CASSYSTSGGADTQYF.

This clonotype was recorded many times. This sequence joins TRBV4-1 and TRBJ2-7; 10 positions match TRBD1. The CDR3 contains 14 residues. Per germline, CDR1 MGHRA and CDR2 YSYEKL. Germline trimming cut 1 base from V and 4 bases from J; bases unmatched to any gene: 1. CDR3 amino acids: CASSQGQGAYEQYF. CDR3 nucleotides: TGCGCCAGCAGCCAAGGACAGGGGGCGTACGAGCAGTACTTC.

In this sample, this clonotype turned up many times. The chain has TRBV12-3 or TRBV12-4 and TRBJ1-2; D call uncertain. There are 11 residues in the CDR3. Trimming cost V 6 bases and J 1 base, with 3 bases left between them. CDR3 sequence: CASRNNYGYTF. In DNA, the CDR3 is TGTGCCAGCAGAAATAACTATGGCTACACCTTC.

This clonotype occurred many times. The V and J genes are TRBV12-5 and TRBJ2-7; D gene uncertain. V lost 6 bases and J lost 1, with 13 bases in between. The CDR3 length is 14 residues. CDR1 and CDR2 (germline): LGHNT, FRNRAP. CDR3 residues: CASGPSSRSYEQYF. The CDR3 DNA sequence: TGTGCTAGTGGGCCATCATCCCGTTCCTACGAGCAGTACTTC. The full variable domain, rest sourced from reference TRBV12-5 and TRBJ2-7, is DARVTQTPRHKVTEMGQEVTMRCQPILGHNTVFWYRQTMMQGLELLAYFRNRAPLDDSGMPKDRFSAEMPDATLATLKIQPSEPRDSAVYFCASGPSSRSYEQYFGPGTRLTVT.

Many counts were recorded for this clonotype. This chain joins TRBV7-6 and TRBJ2-7; 8 bases align to TRBD2. The CDR3 runs 13 residues. The J segment lost 4 bases and the V segment lost 5 bases, leaving 4 bases of the junction unmatched. Germline CDR1 reads SGHVS; CDR2 reads FNYEAQ. The CDR3, as DNA: TGTGCCAGCAGCGCCAGCGGGGGTTACGAGCAGTACTTC. Translation: CASSASGGYEQYF.

This clonotype has a count of ten or more. The chain carries TRBV2 and TRBJ2-1, with D perhaps matching TRBD2 (5 bases). CDR1 is SNHLY and CDR2 is FYNNEI in the germline V gene. Trimming removed 1 base from V and 16 bases from J, with 11 bases in between. The CDR3 is 11 residues long. CDR3 in DNA: TGTGCCAGCAGTGAAGAGGCTAGCCCCTTCTTC. Residues: CASSEEASPFF.

Many counts were recorded for this clonotype. The V and J genes are TRBV7-9 and TRBJ2-2; no firm D call. V was trimmed by 6 bases and J by 6 bases, leaving 14 bases between them. Per the germline V gene, CDR1 is SEHNR and CDR2 is FQNEAQ (reference sequence). The CDR3 length is 14 residues. CDR3 region: CASRTGPYAGELFF. As DNA, the CDR3 is TGTGCCAGCAGAACCGGCCCTTACGCCGGGGAGCTGTTTTTT. The full variable domain, completed using reference TRBV7-9 and TRBJ2-2, is DTGVSQNPRHKITKRGQNVTFRCDPISEHNRLYWYRQTLGQGPEFLTYFQNEAQLEKSRLLSDRFSAERPKGSFSTLEIQRTEQGDSAMYLCASRTGPYAGELFFGEGSRLTVL.